The 26 T cell receptor beta chains presented below share a single source sample, sequenced in a study of blood T cell repertoires in COVID-19. Produced via immunoSEQ multiplex PCR; TCRdb's table is partial and in-frame only. Here the sample spans 200,000 to 300,000 clones, approximately 86% being singletons. Sequencing was carried out using peripheral blood. Every receptor here comes from an older woman with COVID-19, enrolled during active disease.

The rearrangement joins TRBV3-1 (or the pseudogene TRBV3-2) to TRBJ2-5; 12 bases are a match to TRBD2. V lost 2 bases to trimming and J lost 4 bases; unmatched junction nucleotides: 8. The CDR3 loop spans 17 amino acids. Germline V CDR1 and CDR2: LGHDT, YNNKEL (reference sequence). CDR3 in DNA: TGTGCCAGCAGCCAATACCGCCCTAGCGGGAGGGGAGAGACCCAGTACTTC. It translates to CASSQYRPSGRGETQYF.

The chain combines TRBV19 with TRBJ2-3, with D possibly matching TRBD1 (6 bases). In germline, CDR1 is LNHDA, CDR2 SQIVND (reference sequence). The CDR3 totals 15 residues. V dropped 3 bases and J dropped 0 bases, with 10 bases sitting between them. CDR3 DNA sequence: TGTGCCAGTAGTATGACAGGACCTAGCACAGATACGCAGTATTTT. Amino acid sequence: CASSMTGPSTDTQYF. Drawing the rest from reference TRBV19 and TRBJ2-3, the complete variable domain is DGGITQSPKYLFRKEGQNVTLSCEQNLNHDAMYWYRQDPGQGLRLIYYSQIVNDFQKGDIAEGYSVSREKKESFPLTVTSAQKNPTAFYLCASSMTGPSTDTQYFGPGTRLTVL.

This clone was found once. J is TRBJ1-1 and V is TRBV25-1; 7 positions match TRBD1. V was pared by 2 bases and J by 10 bases, with 16 bases of the junction left unmatched. CDR1 is MGHDK, CDR2 SYGVNS, per germline. The CDR3 has 16 residues. The CDR3 nucleotides are TGTGCCAGCAGTGAACACGGGGCCGGGACAGCGGGGGTAGCTTTCTTT. This codes for CASSEHGAGTAGVAFF. The whole variable domain, filled in from reference TRBV25-1 and TRBJ1-1, reads EADIYQTPRYLVIGTGKKITLECSQTMGHDKMYWYQQDPGMELHLIHYSYGVNSTEKGDLSSESTVSRIRTEHFPLTLESARPSHTSQYLCASSEHGAGTAGVAFFGQGTRLTVV.

The chain is built from TRBV28 and TRBJ2-6; no definite D call. The V gene's germline CDR1 is MDHEN and CDR2 SYDVKM. This CDR3 has 20 amino acids. Trimming took off 5 bases at V and 0 bases at J, with 23 bases between the two ends. Written as DNA, the CDR3 is TGTGCCAGCAGTCCCTACCAGGCCACAATCTCCTTCTCTGGGGCCAACGTCCTGACTTTC. It is translated as CASSPYQATISFSGANVLTF.

The chain recombines TRBV10-3 with TRBJ2-1; TRBD2 agrees at 7 bases. V trimming: 3 bases; J trimming: 4 bases; junction bases outside the gene matches: 9. CDR1 ENHRY and CDR2 SYGVKD come from the germline V gene. The CDR3 is made up of 16 amino acids. CDR3 bases: TGTGCCATCAGTGACTTCCGTGAGCGGGGATACAATGAGCAGTTCTTC. Translation: CAISDFRERGYNEQFF.

This sequence joins TRBV30 and TRBJ1-6; TRBD1 might be the D (6 bases). Trimming removed 8 bases at V and 7 bases at J, with 15 bases between. Germline assignment: CDR1 GTSNPN and CDR2 SVGIG (reference sequence). The CDR3 loop spans 13 amino acids. CDR3 nucleotides: TGTGCCGGCCACAGGGATTCAAATTCACCCCTCCACTTT. Its protein is CAGHRDSNSPLHF.

V and J are TRBV4-2 and TRBJ1-1, with TRBD1 as a possible D gene (5 bases). The CDR3 spans 15 residues. V gave up 0 bases and J gave up 11 bases, with 19 bases separating them. Germline loops: CDR1 LGHNA, CDR2 YNFKEQ. CDR3 DNA: TGTGCCAGCAGCCAAGATTTAAGTGGGCAGGGATCTGCTTTCTTT. It translates to CASSQDLSGQGSAFF.

This clone has only a few counts. The V gene is TRBV5-1, the J gene TRBJ2-5; the D is unclear. The CDR3 is 16 residues long. CDR1 is SGHRS, CDR2 YFSETQ, per germline. Between the trimmed V and J ends, which lost 3 bases and 1 base, there was a span of 16 bases. The CDR3 nucleotides read TGCGCCAGCAGCTCAAAGACGAGAGTAGCCCAAGAGACCCAGTACTTC. This translates into CASSSKTRVAQETQYF.

The chain employs TRBV5-1 and TRBJ1-6, with D hard to call. CDR3 size: 16 residues. V dropped 4 bases and J dropped 8 bases, with 19 bases sitting between them. Germline assignment: CDR1 SGHRS and CDR2 YFSETQ. CDR3 sequence: CASSILGGFADSPLHF. Written as DNA, the CDR3 is TGCGCCAGCAGCATACTCGGCGGGTTCGCGGATTCACCCCTCCACTTT.

The V and J genes are TRBV30 and TRBJ1-2; 11 bases match TRBD1. Germline loops: CDR1 GTSNPN, CDR2 SVGIG (reference sequence). The CDR3 extends over 11 amino acids. As DNA, the CDR3 is TGTGCTCGGGACAGGGGGGTTGGCTACACCTTC. This encodes CARDRGVGYTF.

The V and J genes are TRBV14 and TRBJ1-2; TRBD1 matches 10 bases. This CDR3 has 14 residues. J gave up 5 bases and V 4 bases, and 4 bases lay outside the gene matches. Germline loops: CDR1 SGHDN, CDR2 FVKESK. The DNA of the CDR3 is TGTGCCAGCAGCCCCGGGACAGGGGTTTATGGCTACACCTTC. This gives the protein CASSPGTGVYGYTF.

The V call is TRBV7-9, the J call TRBJ1-1; D is unclear. The length of the CDR3 is 11 residues. V lost 5 bases and J 11 bases, leaving 12 bases between the germline ends. Germline V gene data show CDR1 as SEHNR and CDR2 as FQNEAQ (reference sequence). In nucleotides, the CDR3 is TGTGCCAGCAGCCCAGACTTTCTGGCTTTCTTT. Translated: CASSPDFLAFF.

The rearrangement joins TRBV28 to TRBJ1-2, with TRBD1 as a possible D gene (6 bases). Per germline, CDR1 MDHEN and CDR2 SYDVKM. The CDR3 contains 13 residues. The ends were cut back, 3 bases at V and 5 bases at J, with 10 bases in the middle. CDR3 nucleotides: TGTGCCAGCAGTTTTTTGCAGGGGTATGGCTACACCTTC. Its translation is CASSFLQGYGYTF.

In its sample, this clone was seen once. The chain combines TRBV28 with TRBJ2-2; maybe TRBD1 (6 bases). The germline gives CDR1 MDHEN, CDR2 SYDVKM. Trimming pared 7 bases from V and 4 bases from J, leaving 16 bases between. The CDR3 loop spans 15 amino acids. DNA for the CDR3: TGTGCCAGCAAAAGGGCCGGGACAAGCACCGGGGAGCTGTTTTTT. It codes for CASKRAGTSTGELFF. Variable domain in full (rest from reference TRBV28 and TRBJ2-2): DVKVTQSSRYLVKRTGEKVFLECVQDMDHENMFWYRQDPGLGLRLIYFSYDVKMKEKGDIPEGYSVSREKKERFSLILESASTNQTSMYLCASKRAGTSTGELFFGEGSRLTVL.

This clone appeared once. V gene TRBV30 combines with J gene TRBJ1-2, with D possibly being TRBD1 (5 bases). Trimming left V 0 bases short and J 4 bases short, with 9 bases between. The germline V gene has CDR1 GTSNPN and CDR2 SVGIG (reference sequence). This CDR3 comprises 13 residues. Written as DNA, the CDR3 is TGTGCCTGGAGTGTAGGGAGGGGCTATGGCTACACCTTC. Its translation: CAWSVGRGYGYTF.

The chain links TRBV27 to TRBJ1-4; D ambiguous. The V gene lost 6 bases and the J gene lost 5 bases, with 7 bases spanning the gap. The CDR3 length is 12 residues. Germline lookup yields CDR1 MNHEY and CDR2 SMNVEV (reference sequence). CDR3 bases: TGTGCCAGCAGCAGGTACAATGAAAAACTGTTTTTT. As protein: CASSRYNEKLFF.

The CDR3 is CASSLTTTFSYEQYF. Written as DNA, the CDR3 is TGTGCCAGCAGCCTGACCACTACCTTCTCCTACGAGCAGTACTTC. This sequence joins TRBV28 and TRBJ2-7; D is uncertain. V lost 6 bases and J lost 0, with 15 bases in between. This CDR3 is 15 amino acids long. The germline V gene encodes CDR1 MDHEN and CDR2 SYDVKM.

This chain links TRBV28 with TRBJ2-7; TRBD2 agrees at 12 bases. Germline values: CDR1 MDHEN, CDR2 SYDVKM. This CDR3 comprises 14 residues. Losses at the gene ends were 2 bases for V and 7 bases for J; bases not matched to a gene: 3. CDR3 DNA sequence: TGTGCCAGCAGTTTACGACTAGCGGGAGATGAGCAGTACTTC. Its protein product is CASSLRLAGDEQYF.

The chain employs TRBV7-2 and TRBJ1-3; a weak D match, TRBD1 (5 bases). Germline V CDR1 and CDR2: SGHTA, FQGNSA. The CDR3 length is 16 residues. The V and J ends lost 1 base and 2 bases respectively, with 12 bases between them. The CDR3 coding sequence is TGTGCCAGCAGCTTAGGGGGGGGTGTGCCTGGAAACACCATATATTTT. The encoded protein is CASSLGGGVPGNTIYF.

V usage is TRBV27 and J usage is TRBJ2-1, with D tentatively TRBD1 (6 bases). The V gene's germline CDR1 is MNHEY and CDR2 SMNVEV (reference sequence). This CDR3 is built from 15 residues. Trimming removed 6 bases from V and 2 bases from J, with 14 bases in between. The CDR3 is CASSGQLITYNEQFF. CDR3 DNA: TGTGCCAGCAGCGGACAGCTGATTACCTACAATGAGCAGTTCTTC.

V usage is TRBV4-2 and J usage is TRBJ2-7, with 9 positions matching TRBD1. The length of the CDR3 is 15 residues. In germline, CDR1 is LGHNA, CDR2 YNFKEQ. V was pared by 4 bases and J by 1 base, with 5 bases of the junction left unmatched. CDR3 loop: CASSPGTGTSYEQYF. CDR3 nucleotide sequence: TGTGCCAGCAGCCCAGGGACAGGGACTTCCTACGAGCAGTACTTC.

This clone was found a few times. The chain carries TRBV20-1 and TRBJ2-1, with D possibly matching TRBD2 (5 bases). CDR1 and CDR2 (germline): DFQATT, SNEGSKA (reference sequence). The germline V and J ends were trimmed by 3 bases and 7 bases, with 10 bases remaining between them. This CDR3 has 12 amino acids. The chain's CDR3 is CSASMRVNEQFF. In nucleotides, the CDR3 is TGCAGTGCTAGTATGAGGGTGAATGAGCAGTTCTTC.

This clone appeared once. DNA of the CDR3: TGTGCCAGCAGCCTAGGAGGACAGGGGGTGCCCCAGCATTTT. The encoded protein is CASSLGGQGVPQHF. The J gene is TRBJ1-5, the V gene TRBV7-2; 10 bases are shared with TRBD1. The CDR3 length is 14 residues. V shed 5 bases, J shed 9 bases, and the junction held 7 bases outside the gene matches. CDR1 is SGHTA, CDR2 FQGNSA, per germline.

The rearrangement joins TRBV29-1 to TRBJ1-2, with 10 positions matching TRBD1. V lost 5 bases and J lost 2; bases outside the gene matches: 11. The CDR3 is 16 residues long. Germline V lookup: CDR1 SQVTM, CDR2 ANQGSEA. CDR3 coding DNA: TGCAGCGTTAGTCGGCCGGGACAGGGGAAAAACTATGGCTACACCTTC. It codes for CSVSRPGQGKNYGYTF. Based on the CDR3 plus reference TRBV29-1 and TRBJ1-2, the full variable domain is SAVISQKPSRDICQRGTSLTIQCQVDSQVTMMFWYRQQPGQSLTLIATANQGSEATYESGFVIDKFPISRPNLTFSTLTVSNMSPEDSSIYLCSVSRPGQGKNYGYTFGSGTRLTVV.

J is TRBJ1-1 and V is TRBV5-1, with 10 bases aligning to TRBD1. Germline loops: CDR1 SGHRS, CDR2 YFSETQ. The V segment lost 3 bases and the J segment 7 bases; nucleotides outside the gene matches: 3. The CDR3 runs 13 residues. The CDR3 coding sequence is TGCGCCAGCAGCTCAGGACAGGGGGATGAAGCTTTCTTT. Protein product: CASSSGQGDEAFF.

The CDR3 region is CASSKDRGAGANVLTF. In nucleotides, the CDR3 is TGTGCCAGCAGCAAAGACAGGGGCGCTGGGGCCAACGTCCTGACTTTC. The V call is TRBV21-1, the J call TRBJ2-6; TRBD1, the D gene given by the table, was not confirmed from the DNA. TRBV21-1 is marked as a pseudogene. This CDR3 contains 16 residues.